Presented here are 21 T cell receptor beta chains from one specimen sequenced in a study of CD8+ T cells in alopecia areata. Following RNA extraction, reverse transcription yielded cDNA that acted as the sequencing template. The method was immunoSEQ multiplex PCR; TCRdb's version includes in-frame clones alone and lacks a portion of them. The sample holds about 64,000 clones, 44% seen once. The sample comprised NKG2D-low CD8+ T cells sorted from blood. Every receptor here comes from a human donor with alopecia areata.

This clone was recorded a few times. CDR3 region: CASSPEGGDTQYF. DNA for the CDR3: TGTGCCAGCAGCCCGGAGGGGGGTGATACGCAGTATTTT. This chain joins TRBV5-8 and TRBJ2-3; D may correspond to TRBD1 or TRBD2 (6 bases each). The V end lost 4 bases, the J end lost 6 bases, and 12 bases lay between the germline ends. CDR1 and CDR2 (germline): SGHTS, YDEGEE. There are 13 residues in the CDR3.

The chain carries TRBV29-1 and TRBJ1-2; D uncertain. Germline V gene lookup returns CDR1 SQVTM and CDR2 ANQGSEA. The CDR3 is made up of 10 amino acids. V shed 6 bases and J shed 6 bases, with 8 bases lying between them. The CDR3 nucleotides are TGCAGCGTCTTAAAAGATGGCTACACCTTC. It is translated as CSVLKDGYTF.

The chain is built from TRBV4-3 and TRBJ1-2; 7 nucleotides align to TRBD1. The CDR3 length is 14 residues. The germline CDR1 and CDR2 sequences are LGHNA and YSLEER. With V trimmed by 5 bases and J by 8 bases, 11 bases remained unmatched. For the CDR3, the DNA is TGCGCCAGCAGCGCCGGGACAGCCCCGGAAGGCTACACCTTC. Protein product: CASSAGTAPEGYTF.

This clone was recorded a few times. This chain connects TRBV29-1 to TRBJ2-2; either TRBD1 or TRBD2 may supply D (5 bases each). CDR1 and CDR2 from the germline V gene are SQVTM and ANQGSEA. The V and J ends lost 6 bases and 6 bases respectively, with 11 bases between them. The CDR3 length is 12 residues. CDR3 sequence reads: CSVQGEAGELFF. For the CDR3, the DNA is TGCAGCGTGCAGGGAGAAGCCGGGGAGCTGTTTTTT.

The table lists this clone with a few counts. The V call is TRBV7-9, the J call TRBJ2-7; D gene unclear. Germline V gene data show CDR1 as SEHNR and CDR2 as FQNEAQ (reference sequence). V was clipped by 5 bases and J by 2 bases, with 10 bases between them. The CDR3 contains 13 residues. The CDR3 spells CASSESAPYEQYF. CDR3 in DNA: TGTGCCAGCAGCGAGTCAGCTCCCTACGAGCAGTACTTC.

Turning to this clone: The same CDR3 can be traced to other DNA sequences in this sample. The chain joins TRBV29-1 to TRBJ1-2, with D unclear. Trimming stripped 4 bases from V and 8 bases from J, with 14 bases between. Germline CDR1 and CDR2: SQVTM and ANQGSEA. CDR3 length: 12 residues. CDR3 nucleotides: TGCAGCGTTGTGTATGACTCGGGGGGCTACACCTTC. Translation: CSVVYDSGGYTF.

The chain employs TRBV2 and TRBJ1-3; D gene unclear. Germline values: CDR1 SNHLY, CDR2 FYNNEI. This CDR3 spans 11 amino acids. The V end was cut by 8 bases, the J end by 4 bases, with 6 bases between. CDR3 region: CASVWGNTIYF. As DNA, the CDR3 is TGTGCCAGCGTCTGGGGAAACACCATATATTTT.

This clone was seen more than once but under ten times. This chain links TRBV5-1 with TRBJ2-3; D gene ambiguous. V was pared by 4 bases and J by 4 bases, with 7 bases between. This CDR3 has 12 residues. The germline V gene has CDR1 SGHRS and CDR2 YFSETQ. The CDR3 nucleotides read TGCGCCAGCAGCCAAAAGTCAGATACGCAGTATTTT. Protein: CASSQKSDTQYF. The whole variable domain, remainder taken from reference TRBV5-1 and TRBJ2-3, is KAGVTQTPRYLIKTRGQQVTLSCSPISGHRSVSWYQQTPGQGLQFLFEYFSETQRNKGNFPGRFSGRQFSNSRSEMNVSTLELGDSALYLCASSQKSDTQYFGPGTRLTVL.

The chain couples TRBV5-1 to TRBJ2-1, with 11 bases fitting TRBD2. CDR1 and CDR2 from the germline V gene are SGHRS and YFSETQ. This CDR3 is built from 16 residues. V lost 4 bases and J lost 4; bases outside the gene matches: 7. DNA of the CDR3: TGCGCCAGCAGCATCGGACTAGCGGGCCTTTACAATGAGCAGTTCTTC. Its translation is CASSIGLAGLYNEQFF.

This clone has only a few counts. The CDR3 protein is CASRWTQNTGELFF. The CDR3, as DNA: TGTGCCAGCCGATGGACACAGAACACCGGGGAGCTGTTTTTT. The chain recombines TRBV2 with TRBJ2-2; maybe TRBD1 (5 bases). V lost 8 bases and J 1 base, leaving 11 bases between the germline ends. The CDR3 covers 14 residues. From germline, CDR1 is SNHLY and CDR2 FYNNEI.

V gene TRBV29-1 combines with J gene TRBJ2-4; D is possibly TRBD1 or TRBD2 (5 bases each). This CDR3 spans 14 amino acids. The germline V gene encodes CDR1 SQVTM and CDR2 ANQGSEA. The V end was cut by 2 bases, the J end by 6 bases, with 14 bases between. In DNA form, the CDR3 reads TGCAGCGTTGAACCACTGGGGGATGGAAACATTCAGTACTTC. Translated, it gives CSVEPLGDGNIQYF.

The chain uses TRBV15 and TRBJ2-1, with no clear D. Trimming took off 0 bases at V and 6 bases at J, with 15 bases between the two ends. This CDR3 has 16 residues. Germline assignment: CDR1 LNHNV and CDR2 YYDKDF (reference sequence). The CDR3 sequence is CATSRDLNPLGNEQFF. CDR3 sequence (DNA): TGTGCCACCAGCAGAGATCTAAACCCCCTCGGCAATGAGCAGTTCTTC.

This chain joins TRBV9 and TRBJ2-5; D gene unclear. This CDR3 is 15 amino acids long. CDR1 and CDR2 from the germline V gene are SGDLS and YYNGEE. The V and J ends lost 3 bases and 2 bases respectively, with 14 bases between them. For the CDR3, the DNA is TGTGCCAGCAGCGCAATTGGCGGTACGCAAGAGACCCAGTACTTC. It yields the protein CASSAIGGTQETQYF.

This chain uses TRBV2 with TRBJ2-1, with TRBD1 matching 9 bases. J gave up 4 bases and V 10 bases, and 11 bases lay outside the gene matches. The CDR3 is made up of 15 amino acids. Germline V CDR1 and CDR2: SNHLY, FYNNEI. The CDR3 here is CATCLGQGIYNEQFF. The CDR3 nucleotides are TGTGCCACTTGCCTGGGACAGGGAATATACAATGAGCAGTTCTTC.

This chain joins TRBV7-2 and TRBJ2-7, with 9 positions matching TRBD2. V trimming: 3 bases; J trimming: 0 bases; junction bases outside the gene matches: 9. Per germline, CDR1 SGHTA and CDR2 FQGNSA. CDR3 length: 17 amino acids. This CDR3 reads CASSFPISGRTSYEQYF. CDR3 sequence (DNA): TGTGCCAGCAGCTTTCCCATTAGCGGGAGAACCTCCTACGAGCAGTACTTC.

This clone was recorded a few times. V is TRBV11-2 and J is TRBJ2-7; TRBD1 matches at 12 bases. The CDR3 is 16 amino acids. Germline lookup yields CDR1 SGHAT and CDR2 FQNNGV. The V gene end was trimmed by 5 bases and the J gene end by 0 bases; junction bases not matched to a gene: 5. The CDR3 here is CASSPRDRGRSYEQYF. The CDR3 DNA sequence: TGTGCCAGCAGCCCGAGGGACAGGGGGCGCTCCTACGAGCAGTACTTC.

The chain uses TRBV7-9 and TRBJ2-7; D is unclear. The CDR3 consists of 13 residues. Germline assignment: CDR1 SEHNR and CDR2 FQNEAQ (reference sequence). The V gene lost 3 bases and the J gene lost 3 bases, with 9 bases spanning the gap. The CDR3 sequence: CASSFPNFYEQYF. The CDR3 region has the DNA TGTGCCAGCAGCTTCCCCAACTTCTACGAGCAGTACTTC.

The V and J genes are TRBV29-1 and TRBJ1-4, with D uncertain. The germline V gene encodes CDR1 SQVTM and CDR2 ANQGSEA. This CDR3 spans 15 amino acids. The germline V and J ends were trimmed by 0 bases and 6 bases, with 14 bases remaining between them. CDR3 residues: CSVEDGPYKDEKLFF. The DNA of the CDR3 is TGCAGCGTTGAAGACGGACCCTACAAAGATGAAAAACTGTTTTTT.

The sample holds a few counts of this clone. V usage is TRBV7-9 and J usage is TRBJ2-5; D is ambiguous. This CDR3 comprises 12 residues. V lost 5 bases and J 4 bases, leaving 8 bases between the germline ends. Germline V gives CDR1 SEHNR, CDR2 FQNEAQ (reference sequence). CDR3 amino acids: CASSVLGETQYF. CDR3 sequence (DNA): TGTGCCAGCAGCGTCCTAGGAGAGACCCAGTACTTC.

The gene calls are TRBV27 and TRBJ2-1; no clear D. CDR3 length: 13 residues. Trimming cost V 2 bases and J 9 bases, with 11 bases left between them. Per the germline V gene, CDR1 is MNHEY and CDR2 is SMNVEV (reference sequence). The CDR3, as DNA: TGTGCCAGCAGTTTAGGTCGTGGCGGTGAGCAGTTCTTC. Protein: CASSLGRGGEQFF.

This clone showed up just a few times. The DNA for the CDR3 is TGTGCCAGCAGTTTATTAGGGCACGAGCAGTACTTC. Translation: CASSLLGHEQYF. The rearrangement joins TRBV28 to TRBJ2-7; D ambiguous. This CDR3 contains 12 residues. Trimming took 1 base from V and 5 from J, leaving 6 bases between them. Germline lookup yields CDR1 MDHEN and CDR2 SYDVKM. The full variable domain, in which reference TRBV28 and TRBJ2-7 provide the parts outside the CDR3, is DVKVTQSSRYLVKRTGEKVFLECVQDMDHENMFWYRQDPGLGLRLIYFSYDVKMKEKGDIPEGYSVSREKKERFSLILESASTNQTSMYLCASSLLGHEQYFGPGTRLTVT.